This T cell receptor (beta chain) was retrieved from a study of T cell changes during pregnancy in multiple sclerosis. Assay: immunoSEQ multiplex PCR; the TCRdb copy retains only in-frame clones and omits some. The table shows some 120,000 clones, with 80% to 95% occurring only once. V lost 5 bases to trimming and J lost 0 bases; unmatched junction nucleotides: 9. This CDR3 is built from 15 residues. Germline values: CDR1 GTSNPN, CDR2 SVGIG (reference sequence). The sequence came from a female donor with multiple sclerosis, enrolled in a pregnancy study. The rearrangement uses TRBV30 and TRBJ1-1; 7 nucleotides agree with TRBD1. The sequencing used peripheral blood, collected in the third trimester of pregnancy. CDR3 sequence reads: CAWADRAFMNTEAFF. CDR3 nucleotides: TGTGCCTGGGCCGACAGGGCCTTCATGAACACTGAAGCTTTCTTT.